What follows are 11 T cell receptor beta chains derived from one specimen sequenced in a study of PD-L1 blockade in urothelial cancer. Documented time point: peripheral blood 6 weeks after treatment start. Data came from immunoSEQ multiplex PCR; TCRdb stores just in-frame clones and leaves some out. The data contain more than 90,000 clones, approximately 90% of them singletons. The starting material was PBMCs, obtained around atezolizumab (anti-PD-L1) treatment. Receptor source: a man in his sixties with urothelial cancer.

The V gene is TRBV10-1, the J gene TRBJ1-3, with D perhaps TRBD1 (5 bases). This CDR3 region has 14 residues. V gave up 10 bases and J gave up 0 bases, with 13 bases separating them. The germline gives CDR1 WNHNN, CDR2 SYGVQD (reference sequence). In DNA, the CDR3 is TGCGCCATTCCATGGGGGGGCTCTGGAAACACCATATATTTT. Translation: CAIPWGGSGNTIYF.

The J gene is TRBJ1-2, the V gene TRBV4-2; tentatively, D is TRBD1 (5 bases). The CDR3 loop spans 16 amino acids. The V and J ends lost 3 bases and 6 bases respectively, with 20 bases between them. Germline CDR1 reads LGHNA; CDR2 reads YNFKEQ. The CDR3 spells CASSHLLGGGSDGYTF. The CDR3 DNA reads as TGTGCCAGCAGCCACCTCCTGGGCGGGGGAAGCGATGGCTACACCTTC.

In nucleotides, the CDR3 is TGTGCCAGCAGTCCCGGACAGGGTATATCCTTCGGAGGCTACACCTTC. Translating it yields CASSPGQGISFGGYTF. The chain carries TRBV6-6 and TRBJ1-2; TRBD1 aligns across 8 bases. This CDR3 comprises 16 residues. With V trimmed by 5 bases and J by 8 bases, 16 bases remained unmatched. Looked up from germline, CDR1 is MNHNY and CDR2 is SVGAGI (reference sequence).

The chain recombines TRBV7-6 with TRBJ2-1, with 8 bases lining up with TRBD2. Germline trimming cut 3 bases from V and 5 bases from J; bases unmatched to any gene: 9. The CDR3 is 16 residues long. Germline V gene data show CDR1 as SGHVS and CDR2 as FNYEAQ. CDR3 nucleotide sequence: TGTGCCAGCAGCTTGAGGTCCAGCGGGGGAAACAATGAGCAGTTCTTC. Translated: CASSLRSSGGNNEQFF.

This chain links TRBV2 with TRBJ1-4; D unclear. The ends were cut back, 1 base at V and 5 bases at J, with 8 bases in the middle. Germline V gene lookup returns CDR1 SNHLY and CDR2 FYNNEI. This CDR3 has 14 amino acids. The chain's CDR3 is CASSEGTRNEKLFF. CDR3 DNA: TGTGCCAGCAGTGAAGGTACGAGGAATGAAAAACTGTTTTTT.

The V and J genes are TRBV10-2 and TRBJ1-1; no clear D. This CDR3 contains 14 residues. CDR1 and CDR2 from the germline V gene are WSHSY and SAAADI. V was cut by 2 bases and J by 4 bases, with 11 bases left in between. The CDR3 is CASSEQLGSTEAFF. For the CDR3, the DNA is TGCGCCAGCAGTGAGCAATTGGGGAGCACTGAAGCTTTCTTT.

A word on this clone: At one end the junction does not follow the germline gene, possibly because of a read error. The chain recombines TRBV28 with TRBJ2-5; 7 bases map to TRBD2. Germline values: CDR1 MDHEN, CDR2 SYDVKM. The length of the CDR3 is 12 residues. The CDR3 reads CASSLSVSAGDF. CDR3 in DNA: TGTGCCAGCAGTTTATCCGTCTCGGCGGGAGACTTC.

Only a few counts were recorded for this clone. The gene calls are TRBV5-6 and TRBJ1-4, with TRBD1 identical over 7 bases. J lost 2 bases, V lost 3 bases, and 4 bases had no gene match. The germline V gene has CDR1 SGHDT and CDR2 YYEEEE. This CDR3 is 15 amino acids long. The chain's CDR3 is CASSSQGVTNEKLFF. CDR3 DNA sequence: TGTGCCAGCAGCTCGCAGGGGGTTACTAATGAAAAACTGTTTTTT.

The chain links TRBV14 to TRBJ2-5, with D perhaps TRBD2 (5 bases). Trimming cost V 1 base and J 4 bases, with 10 bases left between them. Germline V gene data show CDR1 as SGHDN and CDR2 as FVKESK. This CDR3 spans 14 amino acids. The CDR3 reads CASSQALALETQYF. The CDR3, as DNA: TGTGCCAGCAGCCAAGCTCTAGCCCTAGAGACCCAGTACTTC.

The chain joins TRBV19 to TRBJ2-2; 7 bases align to TRBD2. This CDR3 comprises 15 residues. Trimming removed 6 bases from V and 4 bases from J; junction bases left unmatched: 8. CDR1 and CDR2 (germline): LNHDA, SQIVND (reference sequence). CDR3 amino acids: CASRMGGASTGELFF. CDR3 DNA sequence: TGTGCCAGTAGAATGGGAGGGGCGAGCACCGGGGAGCTGTTTTTT.

CDR3: CASSTGQSSNQPQHF. CDR3 in DNA: TGTGCCAGCAGCACCGGACAGAGTAGCAATCAGCCCCAGCATTTT. J is TRBJ1-5 and V is TRBV7-2; D possibly corresponds to TRBD1 (6 bases). V was cut by 5 bases and J by 0 bases, with 11 bases left in between. Germline lookup yields CDR1 SGHTA and CDR2 FQGNSA. CDR3 length equals 15 residues.